This T cell receptor (beta chain) was identified during a study of blood T cell repertoires in COVID-19. The CDR3 has 14 amino acids. V was cut by 0 bases and J by 7 bases, with 10 bases left in between. Per the germline V gene, CDR1 is LGHDT and CDR2 is YNNKEL (reference sequence). Per the original methods: Amplification of reference gene primers was used by the study to estimate nucleated cell counts. Sequenced by immunoSEQ multiplex PCR; TCRdb stores in-frame clones only, minus some. Clonal size and the V and J genes are those of that table, whereas D and trimming came from the DNA. This sample carries 140,000 or so clones, roughly 80% of them seen once, and the ten largest clones take approximately 15%.

Sequencing was done on a sample of peripheral blood. This receptor was taken from a man between 45 and 60 years old with acute or convalescent COVID-19. The chain combines TRBV3-1 (or the pseudogene TRBV3-2) with TRBJ2-1; no definite D call. The CDR3, as DNA: TGTGCCAGCAGCCAAGATCCGCTGCGAAATGAGCAGTTCTTC. It codes for CASSQDPLRNEQFF.